The entry that follows covers one T cell receptor beta chain sequence. Its antigen is as yet unknown. The sample contains more than one DNA sequence encoding this CDR3. This entry is derived from a study of T cell responses to AZD1222 COVID-19 vaccine. Findings of the study overall: Most donors were white British and more were female, and clonal diversity was possibly underestimated. Repertoires were obtained solely post-peak T cell response. Regions 160-218 and 743-854 dominated among vaccine-associated CD4 TCRs spanning spike.

The germline gives CDR1 DFQATT, CDR2 SNEGSKA (reference sequence). This CDR3 has 13 residues. Trimming took 3 bases from V and 4 from J, leaving 12 bases between them. Measured with immunoSEQ multiplex PCR; TCRdb has only the in-frame clones, and not every one. The table has roughly 100,000 clones, about 87% seen once. The sequence was collected from an adult in good health. The sequencing used peripheral blood, collected on day 0 of AZD1222 vaccination. This chain joins TRBV20-1 and TRBJ1-1; a weak D match, TRBD1 (5 bases). Here the CDR3 reads CSASAGPSTEAFF. The CDR3, as DNA: TGCAGTGCTAGTGCGGGGCCCAGCACTGAAGCTTTCTTT.